The clone carrying this T cell receptor (beta chain) was picked up a small number of times. As yet, its antigen is unknown. From cryopreserved PBMCs came approximately 1.9 micrograms of genomic DNA used for TCR beta libraries. The sample belongs to a study of cytotoxic CD8 clonotypes in ibrutinib-treated CLL. Study summary: Among responders, roughly 25 were partial and 2 complete; after median approximately six years, approximately 15 stayed remitted and roughly 12 progressed. Study-wide findings and caveats: Different sampling times were used for sustained-remission and progressing patients. Exceeding age-matched healthy donors, baseline clonality also tracked the counts of circulating CD8+ T cells.

Only in-frame clones appear in the TCRdb table, and some are missing; sequencing was by immunoSEQ multiplex PCR. The sample contains fewer than 400,000 clones, roughly 70% of which appear only once. Sample: PBMCs, taken after 36 months of ibrutinib treatment. The clonotype was recovered from a human donor with chronic lymphocytic leukemia.

The CDR3 region has the DNA TGTGCCAGCTCACCCGCCCTCCGGGAGACCCAGTACTTC. Translation: CASSPALRETQYF. The J gene is TRBJ2-5, the V gene TRBV18; D gene unclear. Trimming left V 3 bases short and J 5 bases short, with 10 bases between. The germline CDR1 and CDR2 sequences are KGHSH and LQKENI. The CDR3 spans 13 residues. Full variable domain (rest looked up from reference TRBV18 and TRBJ2-5): NAGVMQNPRHLVRRRGQEARLRCSPMKGHSHVYWYRQLPEEGLKFMVYLQKENIIDESGMPKERFSAEFPKEGPSILRIQQVVRGDSAAYFCASSPALRETQYFGPGTRLLVL.